The sequence of this TCR beta chain was determined in a study of control samples from healthy donors and cancer patients. Using immunoSEQ multiplex PCR, the repertoire was profiled, and TCRdb retains in-frame clones only, with some absent. The sample has fewer than 200,000 clones; around 90% are singletons. V dropped 1 base and J dropped 11; count of bases not matched to a gene: 4. The CDR3 is made up of 13 amino acids. What was sequenced was blood. The sequence came from a man aged 30 to 45 in good health. The V gene is TRBV12-3 or TRBV12-4, the J gene TRBJ1-2; 10 nucleotides align to TRBD1. The DNA for the CDR3 is TGTGCCAGCAGTTTAGGGGACAGGGGTGGGTACACCTTC. Protein sequence: CASSLGDRGGYTF.